The sequence of this T cell receptor beta chain was determined in a study of cytomegalovirus exposure and HLA in healthy donors. Primers included in the PCR were 60 Vbeta and 13 Jbeta primers. Profiling relied on immunoSEQ multiplex PCR, and the TCRdb table lists in-frame clones only, not all of them. Counted here are over 150,000 clones, around 64% occurring once; the ten biggest clones make up more than 2.5%. Study results and limitations: Donors were assumed by presence/absence analyses to have roughly uniform sequencing depth. A later analysis found TCR association rates differed by HLA locus, highest for DRB1 and lowest for HLA-C. Apparent HLA restriction characterized most CMV-associated TCR beta chains in a later analysis. Some V segments, TRBV6-2 and TRBV6-3 among them, were indistinguishable and were therefore excluded.

The CDR3 runs 14 residues. V lost 5 bases and J 1 base, leaving 11 bases between the germline ends. The germline V gene has CDR1 SEHNR and CDR2 FQNEAQ (reference sequence). Concerning this clone: Its antigen remains unknown.

Material: PBMCs. The chain carries TRBV7-9 and TRBJ2-5; TRBD2 is a possible D gene (6 bases). This sequence originates from a woman aged 25 to 39 in good health and CMV-seronegative. The CDR3 here is CASSPGGAQETQYF. The CDR3 coding sequence is TGTGCCAGCAGCCCCGGCGGGGCCCAAGAGACCCAGTACTTC.